Listed here are 10 T cell receptor beta chains from one sample, sequenced in a study of T cell responses to AZD1222 COVID-19 vaccine. This table comes from immunoSEQ multiplex PCR, and its TCRdb copy is limited to in-frame clones, with some not included. Here the sample spans approximately 82,000 clones, 90% to 95% being singletons. This specimen consisted of peripheral blood, obtained on day 0 of AZD1222 vaccination. These receptors came from an adult in good health.

The chain has TRBV7-2 and TRBJ2-5; 9 bases align to TRBD2. CDR3 length equals 13 residues. Trimming removed 2 bases from V and 5 bases from J; junction bases left unmatched: 0. In germline, CDR1 is SGHTA, CDR2 FQGNSA. This CDR3 is CASSLTSGETQYF. The CDR3 DNA sequence: TGTGCCAGCAGCTTAACTAGCGGGGAGACCCAGTACTTC.

The V gene is TRBV11-3, the J gene TRBJ2-5, with D tentatively TRBD1 (5 bases). CDR3 length equals 13 residues. The V end was cut by 5 bases, the J end by 7 bases, with 14 bases between. Germline V lookup: CDR1 SGHNT, CDR2 YENEEA. CDR3 residues: CASSPGASRTQYF. The CDR3 region has the DNA TGTGCCAGCAGCCCTGGGGCTAGTCGGACCCAGTACTTC.

V and J are TRBV18 and TRBJ2-1; a weak D match, TRBD1 (5 bases). The CDR3 extends over 12 amino acids. The germline gives CDR1 KGHSH, CDR2 LQKENI. Trimming took off 1 base at V and 7 bases at J, with 5 bases between the two ends. The chain's CDR3 is CASSPQGNEQFF. The CDR3 DNA is TGTGCCAGCTCACCACAGGGGAATGAGCAGTTCTTC.

CDR3 loop: CASSEYLPGTTDTQYF. The CDR3 nucleotides read TGTGCCAGCAGTGAATATCTTCCAGGGACCACAGATACGCAGTATTTT. This chain uses TRBV2 with TRBJ2-3; the D gene could be TRBD1 or TRBD2 (5 bases each). In germline, CDR1 is SNHLY, CDR2 FYNNEI. Deletions cut 2 bases from V and 2 bases from J, with 14 bases between. This CDR3 contains 16 residues.

This chain links TRBV28 with TRBJ2-1; D is undetermined. There are 11 residues in the CDR3. Trimming stripped 4 bases from V and 4 bases from J, with 2 bases between. CDR1 and CDR2 from the germline V gene are MDHEN and SYDVKM. In DNA form, the CDR3 reads TGTGCCAGCAGTTCATACAATGAGCAGTTCTTC. This codes for CASSSYNEQFF.

The chain carries TRBV15 and TRBJ1-6, with D possibly matching TRBD1 (6 bases). Between the trimmed V and J ends, which lost 0 bases and 8 bases, there was a span of 14 bases. The germline gives CDR1 LNHNV, CDR2 YYDKDF (reference sequence). This CDR3 spans 16 amino acids. Here the CDR3 DNA reads TGTGCCACCAGCAGAGATTATGCGGGGGCAGATTCACCCCTCCACTTT. Its translation is CATSRDYAGADSPLHF.

This clone was seen only once. V is TRBV4-3 and J is TRBJ2-7; D not resolved. Germline CDR1 is LGHNA and CDR2 is YSLEER. The germline V and J ends were trimmed by 0 bases and 7 bases, with 10 bases remaining between them. The CDR3 extends over 13 amino acids. The CDR3 loop reads CASSQEGWEEQYF. The CDR3 DNA follows: TGCGCCAGCAGCCAAGAGGGCTGGGAAGAGCAGTACTTC.

This clone has just a few counts. The V gene is TRBV9, the J gene TRBJ2-5; a weak D match, TRBD2 (5 bases). V was cut by 0 bases and J by 5 bases, with 20 bases left in between. The CDR3 is 17 amino acids. Germline CDR1 and CDR2: SGDLS and YYNGEE. This CDR3 reads CASSVGVPLAYRETQYF. In DNA, the CDR3 is TGTGCCAGCAGCGTAGGGGTACCGTTAGCGTATAGGGAGACCCAGTACTTC.

This rearrangement joins TRBV5-1 to TRBJ2-1, with D unresolved. Germline CDR1 SGHRS, CDR2 YFSETQ. There are 16 residues in the CDR3. Trimming removed 4 bases from V and 0 bases from J, with 14 bases in between. The CDR3 DNA reads as TGCGCCAGCAGCCCCATAGACACGAGCTCCTACAATGAGCAGTTCTTC. This sequence encodes CASSPIDTSSYNEQFF.

DNA of the CDR3: TGCGCCAGCAGCCCCGGGGCGGGGGGGTCGTCAGATACGCAGTATTTT. Its translation: CASSPGAGGSSDTQYF. The rearrangement uses TRBV5-1 and TRBJ2-3, with TRBD2 matching 9 bases. The CDR3 has 16 amino acids. V gave up 4 bases and J gave up 4 bases; unmatched junction bases: 10. CDR1 is SGHRS, CDR2 YFSETQ, per germline.